The present T cell receptor beta chain was sequenced within a study of response to subunit inactivated influenza vaccine. Findings and limits, study-wide: After each seasonal influenza vaccination, few new T cells are recruited, the authors suggested.

From the RT-PCR reads, TCRdb called clonotypes with MiXCR, one entry per CDR3 protein. Found here are hundreds of thousands of distinct CDR3 sequences, about 17% of them singletons; the top ten hold roughly 3.1%. This clonotype appeared a few times. Its antigen is as yet unknown. V lost 2 bases and J lost 1, with 6 bases in between. Per the germline V gene, CDR1 is DFQATT and CDR2 is SNEGSKA (reference sequence). The CDR3 runs 13 residues. This sequence originates from a man between 50 and 70 years old who received an inactivated influenza vaccine. The chain joins TRBV20-1 to TRBJ1-5; no firm D call. Specimen: CD4+ T cells sorted from PBMCs, collected less than 25 months after vaccination. DNA of the CDR3: TGCAGTGCTAGAAAGGACAGCAATCAGCCCCAGCATTTT. Its translation: CSARKDSNQPQHF.